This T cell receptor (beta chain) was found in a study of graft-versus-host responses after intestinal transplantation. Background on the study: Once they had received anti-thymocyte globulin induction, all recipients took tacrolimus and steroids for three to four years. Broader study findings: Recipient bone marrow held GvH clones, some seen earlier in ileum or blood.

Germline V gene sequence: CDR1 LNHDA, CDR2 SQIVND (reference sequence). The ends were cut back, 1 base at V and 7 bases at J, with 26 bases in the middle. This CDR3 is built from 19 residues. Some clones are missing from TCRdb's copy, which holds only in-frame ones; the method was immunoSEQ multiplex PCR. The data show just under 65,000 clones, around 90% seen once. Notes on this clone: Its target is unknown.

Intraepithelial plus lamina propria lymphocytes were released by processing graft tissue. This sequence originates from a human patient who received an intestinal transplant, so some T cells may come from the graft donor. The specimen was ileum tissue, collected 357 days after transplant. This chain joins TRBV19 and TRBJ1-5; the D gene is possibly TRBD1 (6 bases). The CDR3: CASSIVFWRWRWGRQPQHF. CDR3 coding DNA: TGTGCCAGTAGTATAGTGTTTTGGCGTTGGCGGTGGGGGCGACAGCCCCAGCATTTT.